Shown below are 25 T cell receptor beta chains from a single sample sequenced in a study of blood T cell repertoires in COVID-19. Only in-frame clones appear in the TCRdb table, and some are missing; sequencing was by immunoSEQ multiplex PCR. The data hold about 230,000 clones, with roughly 85% observed a single time. Specimen: peripheral blood. The receptor set was obtained from a man aged 35 to 55 with acute or convalescent COVID-19.

This clone appeared a few times. This sequence joins TRBV2 and TRBJ1-3; 12 bases match TRBD1. Germline lookup yields CDR1 SNHLY and CDR2 FYNNEI. The CDR3 runs 18 residues. The J segment lost 4 bases and the V segment lost 5 bases, leaving 12 bases of the junction unmatched. CDR3 protein: CASSPLPGQGAAGNTIYF. For the CDR3, the DNA is TGTGCCAGCAGTCCTTTACCGGGACAGGGGGCTGCGGGAAACACCATATATTTT.

This clone was recorded only once. The chain is built from TRBV6-2 or TRBV6-3 and TRBJ2-7, with a possible D match to TRBD2 (5 bases). V was pared by 0 bases and J by 3 bases, with 18 bases between. This CDR3 is built from 17 residues. CDR1 is MNHEY and CDR2 is SVGEGT in the germline V gene. The CDR3 nucleotides are TGTGCCAGCAGTTACTCGGGAGATTGGTACAGCAACTACGAGCAGTACTTC. This encodes CASSYSGDWYSNYEQYF.

This clone was seen a few times. CDR3 region: CASSPRNSWQGLGTEAFF. The DNA for the CDR3 is TGTGCCAGCAGCCCACGGAACTCATGGCAGGGCCTGGGTACTGAAGCTTTCTTT. The chain joins TRBV7-2 to TRBJ1-1, with D maybe TRBD1 (5 bases). Germline values: CDR1 SGHTA, CDR2 FQGNSA. Trimming shortened V by 5 bases and J by 5 bases, and 27 bases separated the two germline ends. The CDR3 runs to 18 residues.

The chain links TRBV4-1 to TRBJ2-7; D is possibly TRBD1 (6 bases). The V end lost 0 bases, the J end lost 2 bases, and 11 bases lay between the germline ends. Per the germline V gene, CDR1 is MGHRA and CDR2 is YSYEKL. This CDR3 comprises 15 residues. The CDR3 bases are TGCGCCAGCAGCCAAGATGGGACAACAACCTACGAGCAGTACTTC. This gives the protein CASSQDGTTTYEQYF.

This chain connects TRBV7-2 to TRBJ1-2; D gene uncertain. This CDR3 comprises 15 residues. V was pared by 5 bases and J by 3 bases, with 16 bases between. CDR1 and CDR2 from the germline V gene are SGHTA and FQGNSA. The CDR3 sequence: CASSPWLGVDYGYTF. The CDR3 DNA reads TGTGCCAGCAGCCCCTGGTTGGGCGTTGACTATGGCTACACCTTC.

This clone was recorded only once. The chain is built from TRBV19 and TRBJ1-2; D not certain. The ends were cut back, 3 bases at V and 8 bases at J, with 16 bases in the middle. Germline V CDR1 and CDR2: LNHDA, SQIVND (reference sequence). This CDR3 is built from 14 residues. The chain's CDR3 is CASSIQLVLGGYTF. CDR3 bases: TGTGCCAGTAGTATTCAGCTAGTCCTCGGGGGCTACACCTTC.

This rearrangement joins TRBV6-2 or TRBV6-3 to TRBJ2-7, with 9 bases lining up with TRBD2. The CDR3 runs 16 residues. The germline V gene has CDR1 MNHEY and CDR2 SVGEGT. J lost 0 bases, V lost 0 bases, and 3 bases had no gene match. In DNA form, the CDR3 reads TGTGCCAGCAGTTACTCACCAGCGGGGGGCTCCTACGAGCAGTACTTC. This gives the protein CASSYSPAGGSYEQYF.

This chain links TRBV6-2 or TRBV6-3 with TRBJ2-7, with D perhaps matching TRBD1 (5 bases). The CDR3 has 11 amino acids. Trimming stripped 5 bases from V and 7 bases from J, with 9 bases between. Germline CDR1 MNHEY, CDR2 SVGEGT. The CDR3 loop is CASSQGTEQYF. The CDR3, as DNA: TGTGCCAGCAGTCAGGGAACGGAGCAGTACTTC.

The CDR3 loop is CASSQESVSYGYTF. The CDR3 DNA sequence: TGTGCCAGCAGCCAAGAGAGCGTTAGCTATGGCTACACCTTC. This chain uses TRBV3-1 (or the pseudogene TRBV3-2) with TRBJ1-2; D is ambiguous. The germline gives CDR1 LGHDT, CDR2 YNNKEL (reference sequence). CDR3 size: 14 residues. Trimming pared 0 bases from V and 4 bases from J, leaving 9 bases between.

The chain combines TRBV5-1 with TRBJ2-1; 8 bases agree with TRBD1. This CDR3 contains 15 residues. The germline gives CDR1 SGHRS, CDR2 YFSETQ. Unmatched junction bases numbered 12, after V lost 7 bases and J lost 6 bases. The CDR3 DNA reads TGCGCCAGCTCCCTTCCAGGGGGCCCAGGCAATGAGCAGTTCTTC. Translation gives CASSLPGGPGNEQFF.

The rearrangement links TRBV3-1 (or the pseudogene TRBV3-2) to TRBJ2-3, with 7 bases that match TRBD2. Looked up from germline, CDR1 is LGHDT and CDR2 is YNNKEL (reference sequence). The trim removed 2 bases at V and 2 bases at J, leaving 7 bases unmatched. The CDR3 consists of 16 residues. CDR3: CASSQLSSGPTDTQYF. For the CDR3, the DNA is TGTGCCAGCAGCCAACTTTCTAGCGGACCCACAGATACGCAGTATTTT.

A few counts support this clone. The rearrangement uses TRBV4-3 and TRBJ2-7; possibly TRBD1 for D (6 bases). CDR3 length: 14 amino acids. Germline V gene sequence: CDR1 LGHNA, CDR2 YSLEER. V dropped 1 base and J dropped 1 base, with 8 bases sitting between them. CDR3 sequence: CASSQGQGSYEQYF. Written as DNA, the CDR3 is TGCGCCAGCAGCCAAGGGCAGGGGTCCTACGAGCAGTACTTC.

The chain combines TRBV7-9 with TRBJ1-6; tentative D call: TRBD1 (5 bases). The ends were cut back, 0 bases at V and 10 bases at J, with 13 bases in the middle. Per the germline V gene, CDR1 is SEHNR and CDR2 is FQNEAQ (reference sequence). The CDR3 has 15 amino acids. The CDR3 spells CASSLARGGGSPLHF. The CDR3 nucleotides are TGTGCCAGCAGCTTAGCCCGGGGCGGAGGGTCACCCCTCCACTTT.

This clone appeared once. This chain links TRBV7-9 with TRBJ1-5; D might be TRBD1 (5 bases). This CDR3 spans 14 amino acids. Trimming pared 1 base from V and 1 base from J, leaving 5 bases between. The germline CDR1 and CDR2 sequences are SEHNR and FQNEAQ (reference sequence). DNA of the CDR3: TGTGCCAGCAGCTTAGAGGGGAGCAATCAGCCCCAGCATTTT. This sequence encodes CASSLEGSNQPQHF.

This sequence joins TRBV30 and TRBJ1-1; D unresolved. The CDR3 extends over 11 amino acids. Germline V gene lookup returns CDR1 GTSNPN and CDR2 SVGIG (reference sequence). V lost 2 bases and J lost 4, with 5 bases in between. The CDR3 DNA reads TGTGCCTGGAGTTCTTCCACTGAAGCTTTCTTT. Amino acids: CAWSSSTEAFF.

The chain has TRBV7-9 and TRBJ2-1, with 10 bases lining up with TRBD2. V lost 5 bases to trimming and J lost 6 bases; unmatched junction nucleotides: 16. CDR1 and CDR2 from the germline V gene are SEHNR and FQNEAQ (reference sequence). CDR3 size: 18 residues. CDR3 nucleotide sequence: TGTGCCAGCAGCCTTTTAGCGGGGGGACCCCCCTCGGGCAATGAGCAGTTCTTC. Translation: CASSLLAGGPPSGNEQFF.

This chain connects TRBV7-3 to TRBJ1-5; 7 bases align to TRBD1. Germline V gene sequence: CDR1 SGHTA, CDR2 FQGTGA. This CDR3 is built from 15 residues. Trimming cost V 1 base and J 5 bases; bases outside gene matches: 5. CDR3 nucleotide sequence: TGTGCCAGCAGCTTAAGGCACAGGGGATATCAGCCCCAGCATTTT. This codes for CASSLRHRGYQPQHF.

The chain links TRBV11-2 to TRBJ2-7; 8 bases map to TRBD1. Losses at the gene ends were 0 bases for V and 6 bases for J; bases not matched to a gene: 7. The CDR3 contains 15 residues. Germline CDR1 reads SGHAT; CDR2 reads FQNNGV. The CDR3, as DNA: TGTGCCAGCAGCTTAGATTTGGGGACAGGATCCGAGCAGTACTTC. It translates to CASSLDLGTGSEQYF.

The chain links TRBV15 to TRBJ1-6; TRBD1 matches at 10 bases. This CDR3 contains 14 residues. The V gene's germline CDR1 is LNHNV and CDR2 YYDKDF (reference sequence). V gave up 4 bases and J gave up 11 bases; unmatched junction bases: 5. CDR3 bases: TGTGCCACCAGCACAAGGACAGGGGGGGCACCCCTCCACTTT. Its protein is CATSTRTGGAPLHF.

The V call is TRBV4-3, the J call TRBJ1-2; no clear D gene. There are 17 residues in the CDR3. V lost 0 bases and J lost 5, with 19 bases in between. The germline gives CDR1 LGHNA, CDR2 YSLEER. This CDR3 is CASSQDRFGGDGYGYTF. In DNA, the CDR3 is TGCGCCAGCAGCCAAGATCGATTCGGCGGGGATGGGTATGGCTACACCTTC.

The genes are TRBV13 and TRBJ2-1; 16 bases fit TRBD2. With V trimmed by 5 bases and J by 10 bases, 11 bases remained unmatched. The V gene's germline CDR1 is PRHDT and CDR2 FYEKMQ (reference sequence). The CDR3 runs to 17 residues. The CDR3 bases are TGTGCCAGCAGCCTCGGGACTAGCGGGGGGGGTTTAAGGGAGCAGTTCTTC. Its translation: CASSLGTSGGGLREQFF.

The chain has TRBV11-2 and TRBJ2-2; 8 bases line up with TRBD2. This CDR3 region has 15 residues. Trimming cost V 5 bases and J 6 bases; bases outside gene matches: 8. Germline V gives CDR1 SGHAT, CDR2 FQNNGV. In nucleotides, the CDR3 is TGTGCCAGCAGCGCAGGGACCGGGGGGGCCGGGGAGCTGTTTTTT. Translating gives CASSAGTGGAGELFF. The variable domain in full, completed from reference TRBV11-2 and TRBJ2-2, reads EAGVAQSPRYKIIEKRQSVAFWCNPISGHATLYWYQQILGQGPKLLIQFQNNGVVDDSQLPKDRFSAERLKGVDSTLKIQPAKLEDSAVYLCASSAGTGGAGELFFGEGSRLTVL.

The chain is built from TRBV7-9 and TRBJ1-6; 7 nucleotides align to TRBD1. This CDR3 has 17 amino acids. V shed 10 bases, J shed 5 bases, and the junction held 17 bases outside the gene matches. CDR1 SEHNR and CDR2 FQNEAQ come from the germline V gene (reference sequence). For the CDR3, the DNA is TGTGCCACCCTCAAGATTAGGACAGGAAACAATAATTCACCCCTCCACTTT. Protein product: CATLKIRTGNNNSPLHF. Using reference TRBV7-9 and TRBJ1-6 for the parts outside the CDR3, the full variable domain is DTGVSQNPRHKITKRGQNVTFRCDPISEHNRLYWYRQTLGQGPEFLTYFQNEAQLEKSRLLSDRFSAERPKGSFSTLEIQRTEQGDSAMYLCATLKIRTGNNNSPLHFGNGTRLTVT.

The chain recombines TRBV28 with TRBJ2-1, with a possible D match to TRBD2 (5 bases). CDR1 is MDHEN and CDR2 is SYDVKM in the germline V gene. The V gene lost 5 bases and the J gene lost 7 bases, with 12 bases spanning the gap. The length of the CDR3 is 13 residues. CDR3 sequence (DNA): TGTGCCAGCAGTCTCACCGCGGGTAATGAGCAGTTCTTC. It codes for CASSLTAGNEQFF.

V usage is TRBV4-1 and J usage is TRBJ2-3; TRBD1 might be the D (6 bases). Per germline, CDR1 MGHRA and CDR2 YSYEKL. Trimming stripped 5 bases from V and 3 bases from J, with 15 bases between. The CDR3 extends over 15 amino acids. CDR3 nucleotides: TGCGCCAGCAGCTTACAGGGTGTCGGGACAGATACGCAGTATTTT. Encoded protein: CASSLQGVGTDTQYF.